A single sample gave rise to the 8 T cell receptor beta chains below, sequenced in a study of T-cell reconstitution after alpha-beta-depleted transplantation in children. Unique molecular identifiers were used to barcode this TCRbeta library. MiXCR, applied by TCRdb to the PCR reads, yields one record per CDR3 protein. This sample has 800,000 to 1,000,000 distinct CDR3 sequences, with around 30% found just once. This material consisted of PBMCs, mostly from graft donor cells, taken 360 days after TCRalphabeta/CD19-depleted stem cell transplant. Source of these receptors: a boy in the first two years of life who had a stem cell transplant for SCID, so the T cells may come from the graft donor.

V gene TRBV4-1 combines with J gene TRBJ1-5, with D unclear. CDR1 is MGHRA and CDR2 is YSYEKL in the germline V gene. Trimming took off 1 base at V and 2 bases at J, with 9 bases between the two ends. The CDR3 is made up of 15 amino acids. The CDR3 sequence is CASSQAVLGNQPQHF. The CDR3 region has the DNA TGCGCCAGCAGCCAAGCCGTCCTGGGCAATCAGCCCCAGCATTTT.

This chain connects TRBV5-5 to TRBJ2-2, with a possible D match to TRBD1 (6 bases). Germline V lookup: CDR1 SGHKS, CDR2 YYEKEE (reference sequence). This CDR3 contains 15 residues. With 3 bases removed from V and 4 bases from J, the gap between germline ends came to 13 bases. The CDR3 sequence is CASSYRVRGTGELFF. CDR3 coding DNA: TGTGCCAGCAGCTATCGTGTCAGGGGCACCGGGGAGCTGTTTTTT.

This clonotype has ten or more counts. This chain's CDR3 is CASRPTSGGNTGELFF. The CDR3 bases are TGTGCCAGCAGACCGACTAGCGGGGGGAACACCGGGGAGCTGTTTTTT. The J gene is TRBJ2-2, the V gene TRBV5-5; TRBD2 matches at 12 bases. The CDR3 totals 16 residues. Germline assignment: CDR1 SGHKS and CDR2 YYEKEE (reference sequence). Trimming cost V 5 bases and J 1 base; bases outside gene matches: 3.

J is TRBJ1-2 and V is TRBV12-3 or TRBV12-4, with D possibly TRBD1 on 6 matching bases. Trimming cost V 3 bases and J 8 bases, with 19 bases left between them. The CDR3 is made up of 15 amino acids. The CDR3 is CASSFKTGGSLGYTF. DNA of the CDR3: TGTGCCAGCAGTTTCAAAACGGGGGGCTCCCTGGGCTACACCTTC.

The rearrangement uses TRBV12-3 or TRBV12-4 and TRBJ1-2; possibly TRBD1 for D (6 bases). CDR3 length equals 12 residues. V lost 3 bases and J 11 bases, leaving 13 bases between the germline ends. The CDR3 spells CASSFGGRRYTF. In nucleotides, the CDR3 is TGTGCCAGCAGTTTTGGGGGGCGGCGGTACACCTTC.

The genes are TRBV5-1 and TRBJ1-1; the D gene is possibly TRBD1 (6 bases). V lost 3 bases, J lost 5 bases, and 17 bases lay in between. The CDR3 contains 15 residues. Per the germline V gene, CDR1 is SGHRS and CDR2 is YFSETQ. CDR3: CASSYSGQRNTEAFF. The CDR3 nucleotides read TGCGCCAGCAGCTACTCAGGACAGAGGAATACTGAAGCTTTCTTT.

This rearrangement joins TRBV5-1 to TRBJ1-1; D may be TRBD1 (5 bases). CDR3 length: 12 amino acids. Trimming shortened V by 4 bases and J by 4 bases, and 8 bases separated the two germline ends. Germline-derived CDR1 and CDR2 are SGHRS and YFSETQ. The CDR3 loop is CASSKDSTEAFF. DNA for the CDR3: TGCGCCAGCAGCAAAGACAGCACTGAAGCTTTCTTT.

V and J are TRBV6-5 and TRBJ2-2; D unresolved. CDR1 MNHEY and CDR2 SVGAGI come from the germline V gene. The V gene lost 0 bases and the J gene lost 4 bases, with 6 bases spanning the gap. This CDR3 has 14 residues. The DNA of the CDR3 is TGTGCCAGCAGTTACTCGAGGTGCACCGGGGAGCTGTTTTTT. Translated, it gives CASSYSRCTGELFF.